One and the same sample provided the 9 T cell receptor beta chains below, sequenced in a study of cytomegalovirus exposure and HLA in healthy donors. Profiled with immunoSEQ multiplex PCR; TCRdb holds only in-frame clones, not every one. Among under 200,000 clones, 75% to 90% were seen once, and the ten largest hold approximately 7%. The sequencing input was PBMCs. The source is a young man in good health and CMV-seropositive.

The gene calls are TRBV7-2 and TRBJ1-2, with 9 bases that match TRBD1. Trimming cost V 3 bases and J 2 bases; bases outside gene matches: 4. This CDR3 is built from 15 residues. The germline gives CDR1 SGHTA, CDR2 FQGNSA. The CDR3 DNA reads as TGTGCCAGCAGCTTCGGACAGGGGCGGAACTATGGCTACACCTTC. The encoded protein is CASSFGQGRNYGYTF.

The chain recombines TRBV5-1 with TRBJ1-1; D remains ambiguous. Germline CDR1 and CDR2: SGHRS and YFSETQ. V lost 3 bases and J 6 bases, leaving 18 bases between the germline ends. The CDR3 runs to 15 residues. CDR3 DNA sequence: TGCGCCAGCAGCTCCGGTTTAGTCCACAGTGCTGAAGCTTTCTTT. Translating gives CASSSGLVHSAEAFF. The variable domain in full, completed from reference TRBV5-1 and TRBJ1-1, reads KAGVTQTPRYLIKTRGQQVTLSCSPISGHRSVSWYQQTPGQGLQFLFEYFSETQRNKGNFPGRFSGRQFSNSRSEMNVSTLELGDSALYLCASSSGLVHSAEAFFGQGTRLTVV.

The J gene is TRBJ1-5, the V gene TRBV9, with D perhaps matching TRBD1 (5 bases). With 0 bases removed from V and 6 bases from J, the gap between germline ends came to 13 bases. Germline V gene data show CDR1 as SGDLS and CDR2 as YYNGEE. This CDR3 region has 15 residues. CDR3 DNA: TGTGCCAGCAGCGTAGGGGAAGGGAGGGGTCAGCCCCAGCATTTT. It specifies CASSVGEGRGQPQHF.

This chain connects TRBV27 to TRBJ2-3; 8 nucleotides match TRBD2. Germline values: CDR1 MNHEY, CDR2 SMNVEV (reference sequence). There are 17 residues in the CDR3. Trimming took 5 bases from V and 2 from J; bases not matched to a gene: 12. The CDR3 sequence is CASSPNKRERVTDTQYF. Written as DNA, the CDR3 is TGTGCCAGCAGTCCTAATAAGCGGGAGCGGGTCACAGATACGCAGTATTTT.

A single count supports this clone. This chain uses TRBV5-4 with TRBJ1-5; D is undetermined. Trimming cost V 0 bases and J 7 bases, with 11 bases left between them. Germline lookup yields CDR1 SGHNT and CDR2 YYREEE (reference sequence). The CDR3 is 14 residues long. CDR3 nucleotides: TGTGCCAGCAGCTTGGGCCCTTCAGGCCAGCCCCAGCATTTT. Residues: CASSLGPSGQPQHF.

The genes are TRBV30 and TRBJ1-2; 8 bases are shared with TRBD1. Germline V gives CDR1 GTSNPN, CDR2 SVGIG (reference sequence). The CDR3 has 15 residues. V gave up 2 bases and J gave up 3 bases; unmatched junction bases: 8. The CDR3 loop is CAWSPSGGVYYGYTF. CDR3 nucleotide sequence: TGTGCCTGGAGTCCTTCAGGGGGCGTATACTATGGCTACACCTTC.

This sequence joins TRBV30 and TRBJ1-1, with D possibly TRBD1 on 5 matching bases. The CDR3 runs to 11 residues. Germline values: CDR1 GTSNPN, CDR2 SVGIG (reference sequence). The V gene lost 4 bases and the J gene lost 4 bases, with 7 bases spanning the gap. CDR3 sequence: CAWTGFTEAFF. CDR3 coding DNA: TGTGCCTGGACAGGGTTCACTGAAGCTTTCTTT.

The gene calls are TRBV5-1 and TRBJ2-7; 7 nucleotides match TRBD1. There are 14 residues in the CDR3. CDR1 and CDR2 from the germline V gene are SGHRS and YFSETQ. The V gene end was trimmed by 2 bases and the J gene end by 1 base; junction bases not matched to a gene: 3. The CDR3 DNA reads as TGCGCCAGCAGCTTTCTACAGGGGTCCTACGAGCAGTACTTC. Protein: CASSFLQGSYEQYF.

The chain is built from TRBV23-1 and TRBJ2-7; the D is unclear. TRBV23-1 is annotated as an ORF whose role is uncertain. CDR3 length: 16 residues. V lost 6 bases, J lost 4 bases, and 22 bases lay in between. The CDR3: CASRPSDKRLSYEQYF. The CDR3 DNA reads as TGCGCCAGCAGACCCTCAGACAAACGCCTTTCGTACGAGCAGTACTTC.